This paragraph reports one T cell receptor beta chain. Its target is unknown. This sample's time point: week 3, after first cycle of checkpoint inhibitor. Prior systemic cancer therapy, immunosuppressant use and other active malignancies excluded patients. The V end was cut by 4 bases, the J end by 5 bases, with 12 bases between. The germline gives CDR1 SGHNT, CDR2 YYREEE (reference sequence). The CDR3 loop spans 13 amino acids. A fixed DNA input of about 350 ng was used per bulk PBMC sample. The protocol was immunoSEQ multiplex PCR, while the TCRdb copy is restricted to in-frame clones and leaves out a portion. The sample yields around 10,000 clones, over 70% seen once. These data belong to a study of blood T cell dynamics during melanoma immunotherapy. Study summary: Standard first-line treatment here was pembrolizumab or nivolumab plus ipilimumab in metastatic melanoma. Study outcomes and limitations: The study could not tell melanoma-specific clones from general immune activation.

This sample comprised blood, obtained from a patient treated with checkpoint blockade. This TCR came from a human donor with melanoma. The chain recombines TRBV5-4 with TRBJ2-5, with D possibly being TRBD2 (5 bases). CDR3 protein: CASSLEREETQYF. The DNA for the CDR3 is TGTGCCAGCAGCCTGGAGAGGGAGGAGACCCAGTACTTC. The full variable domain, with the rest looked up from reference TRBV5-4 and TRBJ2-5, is ETGVTQSPTHLIKTRGQQVTLRCSSQSGHNTVSWYQQALGQGPQFIFQYYREEENGRGNFPPRFSGLQFPNYSSELNVNALELDDSALYLCASSLEREETQYFGPGTRLLVL.